A single sample is the source of the 25 T cell receptor beta chains below, sequenced in a study of cytomegalovirus exposure and HLA in healthy donors. Use of 60 Vbeta and 13 Jbeta primers characterized the PCR. Method: immunoSEQ multiplex PCR; TCRdb's copy keeps in-frame clones and lacks some. There are 90,000 to 150,000 clones in the sample; roughly 60% occur only once, and 9% to 10% lies in the top ten. Sequencing used PBMCs. The receptors shown here come from a middle-aged man in good health and CMV-seropositive.

This clone came up a few times. V usage is TRBV2 and J usage is TRBJ2-5, with 9 nucleotides matching TRBD2. The V segment lost 4 bases and the J segment 5 bases; nucleotides outside the gene matches: 5. The CDR3 spans 14 residues. The germline CDR1 and CDR2 sequences are SNHLY and FYNNEI. The CDR3 loop is CASSGPSGMETQYF. CDR3 nucleotide sequence: TGTGCCAGCAGTGGTCCTAGCGGGATGGAGACCCAGTACTTC. Combining the CDR3 with reference TRBV2 and TRBJ2-5 gives the whole variable domain EPEVTQTPSHQVTQMGQEVILRCVPISNHLYFYWYRQILGQKVEFLVSFYNNEISEKSEIFDDQFSVERPDGSNFTLKIRSTKLEDSAMYFCASSGPSGMETQYFGPGTRLLVL.

J is TRBJ2-3 and V is TRBV18; D ambiguous. The V gene's germline CDR1 is KGHSH and CDR2 LQKENI. The V gene lost 3 bases and the J gene lost 5 bases, with 6 bases spanning the gap. CDR3 length equals 12 residues. CDR3 nucleotides: TGTGCCAGCTCACCCTCGGGAGATACGCAGTATTTT. It translates to CASSPSGDTQYF. Supplemented by reference TRBV18 and TRBJ2-3, the full variable domain reads NAGVMQNPRHLVRRRGQEARLRCSPMKGHSHVYWYRQLPEEGLKFMVYLQKENIIDESGMPKERFSAEFPKEGPSILRIQQVVRGDSAAYFCASSPSGDTQYFGPGTRLTVL.

The chain links TRBV10-2 to TRBJ2-7; possibly TRBD2 for D (5 bases). Between the trimmed V and J ends, which lost 0 bases and 4 bases, there was a span of 7 bases. Germline CDR1 reads WSHSY; CDR2 reads SAAADI. The CDR3 contains 13 residues. CDR3 amino acids: CASSESRAYEQYF. CDR3 sequence (DNA): TGCGCCAGCAGTGAGTCGCGGGCGTACGAGCAGTACTTC.

The chain recombines TRBV2 with TRBJ2-3; D perhaps matches TRBD1 (5 bases). The CDR3 extends over 15 amino acids. CDR1 SNHLY and CDR2 FYNNEI come from the germline V gene. V was cut by 7 bases and J by 2 bases, with 16 bases left in between. This chain's CDR3 is CASIKQQGDTDTQYF. CDR3 nucleotide sequence: TGTGCCAGCATCAAACAGCAGGGCGACACAGATACGCAGTATTTT. Full variable domain (outside the CDR3, taken from reference TRBV2 and TRBJ2-3): EPEVTQTPSHQVTQMGQEVILRCVPISNHLYFYWYRQILGQKVEFLVSFYNNEISEKSEIFDDQFSVERPDGSNFTLKIRSTKLEDSAMYFCASIKQQGDTDTQYFGPGTRLTVL.

This clone appeared a single time. The gene calls are TRBV15 and TRBJ2-3; D perhaps matches TRBD1 (6 bases). The CDR3 runs 12 residues. Germline CDR1 reads LNHNV; CDR2 reads YYDKDF (reference sequence). V was trimmed by 3 bases and J by 6 bases, leaving 7 bases between them. The CDR3 bases are TGTGCCACCAGCAGTCAGGGGGATACGCAGTATTTT. The encoded protein is CATSSQGDTQYF. The full variable domain, its missing parts supplied by reference TRBV15 and TRBJ2-3, is DAMVIQNPRYQVTQFGKPVTLSCSQTLNHNVMYWYQQKSSQAPKLLFHYYDKDFNNEADTPDNFQSRRPNTSFCFLDIRSPGLGDTAMYLCATSSQGDTQYFGPGTRLTVL.

In DNA form, the CDR3 reads TGTGCCAGCAGGCCTCGGGACGGGACTATAGCTTTCTTT. It is translated as CASRPRDGTIAFF. The chain links TRBV5-4 to TRBJ1-1; tentative D call: TRBD1 (5 bases). CDR1 is SGHNT and CDR2 is YYREEE in the germline V gene (reference sequence). The CDR3 contains 13 residues. Trimming removed 5 bases at V and 10 bases at J, with 18 bases between. Using reference TRBV5-4 and TRBJ1-1 for the parts outside the CDR3, the full variable domain is ETGVTQSPTHLIKTRGQQVTLRCSSQSGHNTVSWYQQALGQGPQFIFQYYREEENGRGNFPPRFSGLQFPNYSSELNVNALELDDSALYLCASRPRDGTIAFFGQGTRLTVV.

This clone was counted a few times. This sequence joins TRBV11-2 and TRBJ1-3, with a weak D call TRBD1 (5 bases). The V end was cut by 0 bases, the J end by 1 base, with 10 bases between. Germline CDR1 is SGHAT and CDR2 is FQNNGV. The CDR3 contains 16 residues. This chain's CDR3 is CASSLDAWTSGNTIYF. The CDR3 coding sequence is TGTGCCAGCAGCTTAGATGCTTGGACATCTGGAAACACCATATATTTT.

This clone came up a few times. The CDR3 DNA reads as TGTGCCAGCAGCCGAGGACAGGGGATAGCTTTCTTT. It encodes CASSRGQGIAFF. The rearrangement links TRBV11-3 to TRBJ1-1; 9 positions agree with TRBD1. The trim removed 5 bases at V and 10 bases at J, leaving 5 bases unmatched. Germline lookup yields CDR1 SGHNT and CDR2 YENEEA. The CDR3 is 12 residues long.

On this clone itself: This specimen includes other DNA sequences encoding the same CDR3. The rearrangement links TRBV6-5 to TRBJ1-1, with D possibly matching TRBD1 (6 bases). The germline V and J ends were trimmed by 0 bases and 0 bases, with 8 bases remaining between them. Germline V gene data show CDR1 as MNHEY and CDR2 as SVGAGI. The CDR3 spans 15 residues. The chain's CDR3 is CASSYSTGLNTEAFF. Written as DNA, the CDR3 is TGTGCCAGCAGTTACTCGACAGGCCTGAACACTGAAGCTTTCTTT.

This clone was counted a few times. This clone may be a read error of a much larger clone one base away. V gene TRBV6-4 combines with J gene TRBJ2-2; TRBD1 matches at 11 bases. CDR3 length: 16 amino acids. Germline-derived CDR1 and CDR2 are MRHNA and SNTAGT. V was pared by 6 bases and J by 1 base, with 4 bases of the junction left unmatched. Here the CDR3 reads CASRPGTGGNTGELFF. The CDR3 nucleotides are TGTGCCAGCAGGCCCGGGACAGGGGGGAACACCGGGGAGCTGTTTTTT.

The CDR3 here is CASSSRTSGRETQYF. The CDR3 nucleotides read TGTGCCAGTAGTTCCAGGACTAGCGGAAGAGAGACCCAGTACTTC. The genes are TRBV19 and TRBJ2-5; 10 nucleotides agree with TRBD2. The germline CDR1 and CDR2 sequences are LNHDA and SQIVND (reference sequence). The J segment lost 4 bases and the V segment lost 5 bases, leaving 7 bases of the junction unmatched. This CDR3 is built from 15 residues.

V gene TRBV14 combines with J gene TRBJ1-2, with D possibly being TRBD1 (5 bases). The ends were cut back, 4 bases at V and 4 bases at J, with 10 bases in the middle. Germline values: CDR1 SGHDN, CDR2 FVKESK. This CDR3 comprises 13 residues. The CDR3 loop is CASSRKGVYGYTF. DNA of the CDR3: TGTGCCAGCAGCCGGAAAGGGGTCTATGGCTACACCTTC. Combining the CDR3 with reference TRBV14 and TRBJ1-2 gives the whole variable domain EAGVTQFPSHSVIEKGQTVTLRCDPISGHDNLYWYRRVMGKEIKFLLHFVKESKQDESGMPNNRFLAERTGGTYSTLKVQPAELEDSGVYFCASSRKGVYGYTFGSGTRLTVV.

J is TRBJ1-1 and V is TRBV6-1, with 9 bases that match TRBD1. Germline-derived CDR1 and CDR2 are MNHNS and SASEGT. The CDR3 extends over 15 amino acids. Trimming took 3 bases from V and 1 from J; bases not matched to a gene: 3. In nucleotides, the CDR3 is TGTGCCAGCAGTGACCCGGGACAGGGGAACACTGAAGCTTTCTTT. Protein: CASSDPGQGNTEAFF.

This clone has more than one count but fewer than ten. This chain links TRBV7-8 with TRBJ1-1; the match to TRBD1 covers 11 bases. The germline CDR1 and CDR2 sequences are SGHVS and FQNEAQ. V dropped 4 bases and J dropped 10; count of bases not matched to a gene: 17. The CDR3 consists of 17 residues. CDR3 sequence reads: CASSSRLWDRGSSGAFF. The CDR3 region has the DNA TGTGCCAGCAGCTCCCGGTTGTGGGACAGGGGGAGTTCGGGAGCTTTCTTT. The entire variable domain, with the rest obtained from reference TRBV7-8 and TRBJ1-1, is as follows: GAGVSQSPRYKVAKRGQDVALRCDPISGHVSLFWYQQALGQGPEFLTYFQNEAQLDKSGLPSDRFFAERPEGSVSTLKIQRTQQEDSAVYLCASSSRLWDRGSSGAFFGQGTRLTVV.

The CDR3, as DNA: TGTGCCAGCAGCCCTGCGGCCACCGGGACAGGGGGGCCCCAGCATTTT. It is translated as CASSPAATGTGGPQHF. The V gene is TRBV28, the J gene TRBJ1-5; 11 bases align to TRBD1. V was clipped by 6 bases and J by 9 bases; unmatched bases: 13. The CDR3 runs to 16 residues. Germline V gene lookup returns CDR1 MDHEN and CDR2 SYDVKM.

This rearrangement joins TRBV28 to TRBJ1-4, with TRBD1 as a possible D gene (6 bases). The CDR3 has 14 residues. The germline V gene encodes CDR1 MDHEN and CDR2 SYDVKM. The ends were cut back, 8 bases at V and 4 bases at J, with 14 bases in the middle. DNA of the CDR3: TGTGCCAGCCTCAAGGGGGTACTTAATGAAAAACTGTTTTTT. Translation gives CASLKGVLNEKLFF.

The genes are TRBV2 and TRBJ1-2, with D unresolved. The CDR3 loop spans 15 amino acids. CDR1 and CDR2 (germline): SNHLY, FYNNEI. V gave up 1 base and J gave up 4 bases, with 13 bases separating them. The CDR3 reads CASSEEARQVYGYTF. CDR3 nucleotide sequence: TGTGCCAGCAGTGAAGAGGCCCGGCAGGTCTATGGCTACACCTTC.

The chain has TRBV1 and TRBJ2-7; TRBD2 is the table's D call, not checked against the DNA. TRBV1 is given as a pseudogene. This CDR3 has 16 residues. The CDR3 coding sequence is TGCACCAGCAGCCAAGGGTCGGGACTAGCGGGAAACGAGCAGTACTTC. It is translated as CTSSQGSGLAGNEQYF.

This chain uses TRBV5-6 with TRBJ1-6; tentatively, D is TRBD1 (5 bases). V was pared by 1 base and J by 9 bases, with 11 bases between. CDR1 and CDR2 from the germline V gene are SGHDT and YYEEEE. This CDR3 is 14 amino acids long. The CDR3 bases are TGTGCCAGCAGCTTGAGAGGGGAGGGTTCACCCCTCCACTTT. This translates into CASSLRGEGSPLHF.

The chain couples TRBV9 to TRBJ1-1; 8 nucleotides agree with TRBD1. This CDR3 has 13 residues. V lost 4 bases and J lost 3; bases outside the gene matches: 2. Germline values: CDR1 SGDLS, CDR2 YYNGEE. This CDR3 is CASSMGQDTEAFF. In DNA form, the CDR3 reads TGTGCCAGCAGCATGGGACAGGACACTGAAGCTTTCTTT.

The rearrangement uses TRBV7-2 and TRBJ1-1, with D possibly being TRBD1 (6 bases). Per the germline V gene, CDR1 is SGHTA and CDR2 is FQGNSA. V gave up 4 bases and J gave up 0 bases, with 9 bases separating them. CDR3 length: 14 residues. The CDR3 sequence: CASSYKGVNTEAFF. CDR3 nucleotide sequence: TGTGCCAGCAGCTACAAGGGGGTGAACACTGAAGCTTTCTTT.

Note on this clone: The same CDR3 is also encoded by other DNA sequences in this sample. The V and J genes are TRBV28 and TRBJ1-1; TRBD1 agrees at 10 bases. The germline V gene encodes CDR1 MDHEN and CDR2 SYDVKM. Unmatched junction bases numbered 2, after V lost 3 bases and J lost 4 bases. This CDR3 region has 14 residues. The CDR3 here is CASSLTGGGTEAFF. DNA for the CDR3: TGTGCCAGCAGTTTGACAGGGGGCGGCACTGAAGCTTTCTTT.

The chain combines TRBV4-3 with TRBJ2-5; 12 positions match TRBD2. TRBJ2-7 matches the DNA end more closely, so the J call is doubtful. This CDR3 has 16 residues. Looked up from germline, CDR1 is LGHNA and CDR2 is YSLEER. CDR3 bases: TGCGCCAGCAGCCACACGACTAGCGGGAGTCCCTCCGAGCAGTACTTC. Translation gives CASSHTTSGSPSEQYF.

The rearrangement joins TRBV6-6 to TRBJ2-1; D possibly corresponds to TRBD2 (6 bases). This CDR3 has 14 residues. Germline V gene data show CDR1 as MNHNY and CDR2 as SVGAGI (reference sequence). The V end lost 6 bases, the J end lost 0 bases, and 9 bases lay between the germline ends. CDR3 sequence: CASSPGSSYNEQFF. CDR3 nucleotides: TGTGCCAGCAGCCCCGGGAGCTCCTACAATGAGCAGTTCTTC.

This clone came up a few times. The gene calls are TRBV4-1 and TRBJ2-3, with TRBD1 as a possible D gene (6 bases). The CDR3 consists of 14 residues. With 0 bases removed from V and 6 bases from J, the gap between germline ends came to 10 bases. Germline V CDR1 and CDR2: MGHRA, YSYEKL. The CDR3 sequence: CASSQDQGTDTQYF. CDR3 DNA sequence: TGCGCCAGCAGCCAAGATCAGGGGACCGATACGCAGTATTTT.